This T cell receptor beta chain is drawn from a study of OX40 agonist ivuxolimab in advanced cancers. Of note for this clone: The antigen is undetermined.

Study-level results: Normalized T-cell clonal expansion was also low in a subset of nonresponders.

Only in-frame clones appear in the TCRdb table, and some are missing; sequencing was by immunoSEQ multiplex PCR. This table holds about 70,000 clones, roughly 88% found once. This CDR3 contains 15 residues. Germline V gives CDR1 MDHEN, CDR2 SYDVKM. Losses at the gene ends were 5 bases for V and 7 bases for J; bases not matched to a gene: 5. Sequenced here: CD4+ or CD8+ T cells sorted from blood, sampled in a trial of the OX40 agonist ivuxolimab. V is TRBV28 and J is TRBJ2-2, with 12 nucleotides matching TRBD1. This clonotype originated in an adult with an advanced solid tumor such as melanoma, head and neck, liver or kidney cancer. CDR3 region: CASSTGTGGGGELFF. In DNA form, the CDR3 reads TGTGCCAGCAGTACAGGGACAGGGGGCGGCGGGGAGCTGTTTTTT.